Detailed here is one TCR beta chain. Its antigen is unidentified. Use of 60 Vbeta and 13 Jbeta primers characterized the PCR. The repertoire was sequenced with immunoSEQ multiplex PCR; TCRdb's copy has only in-frame clones and lacks some. Among about 130,000 clones, 60% to 80% were seen once, and the ten largest hold 2.2%. The data were obtained in a study of cytomegalovirus exposure and HLA in healthy donors. Study results and caveats: Later on, an analysis tied 15,000 to 20,000 TCR beta sequences to HLA alleles at 0.05 false discovery rate.

This CDR3 has 12 residues. Trimming cost V 8 bases and J 2 bases, with 7 bases left between them. Germline V gene lookup returns CDR1 SGHTA and CDR2 FQGNSA. Sequencing was carried out using PBMCs. This clonotype was sampled from a man aged 25-40 years in good health and CMV-seronegative. V and J are TRBV7-2 and TRBJ1-3, with D unclear. This CDR3 reads CASQFPGNTIYF. CDR3 nucleotide sequence: TGTGCCAGCCAATTCCCTGGAAACACCATATATTTT.